These 22 T cell receptor beta chains came from one sample sequenced in a study of Ad26.COV2.S vaccination and SARS-CoV-2 variants. The method was immunoSEQ multiplex PCR; TCRdb's version includes in-frame clones alone and lacks a portion of them. Among a few hundred thousand clones listed, 75% to 95% were seen once. Treatment here: over 15 received Ad26.COV2.S at low or high dose, single or two shots; several received placebo; per-sample allocation not given. The study sampled participants on day 63 after the first vaccine or placebo injection. Sequencing was performed on peripheral blood, taken in a trial of Ad26.COV2.S vaccine versus placebo. These receptors were collected from a person between 18 and 60 years old who received the Ad26.COV2.S COVID-19 vaccine or a placebo.

This chain connects TRBV7-3 to TRBJ2-1; D not certain. The CDR3 covers 15 residues. V was trimmed by 0 bases and J by 0 bases, leaving 6 bases between them. CDR1 is SGHTA and CDR2 is FQGTGA in the germline V gene. Here the CDR3 reads CASSLTVASYNEQFF. DNA for the CDR3: TGTGCCAGCAGCTTAACTGTGGCCTCCTACAATGAGCAGTTCTTC. Full variable domain (rest looked up from reference TRBV7-3 and TRBJ2-1): GAGVSQTPSNKVTEKGKYVELRCDPISGHTALYWYRQSLGQGPEFLIYFQGTGAADDSGLPNDRFFAVRPEGSVSTLKIQRTERGDSAVYLCASSLTVASYNEQFFGPGTRLTVL.

The gene calls are TRBV28 and TRBJ1-2; D is ambiguous. Germline CDR1 reads MDHEN; CDR2 reads SYDVKM. The CDR3 sequence is 14 residues long. V lost 3 bases, J lost 5 bases, and 13 bases lay in between. CDR3 protein: CASSFRTVSYGYTF. The CDR3 DNA sequence: TGTGCCAGCAGTTTTCGTACGGTTTCTTATGGCTACACCTTC.

The chain couples TRBV12-3 or TRBV12-4 to TRBJ2-1; no definite D call. The CDR3 sequence is 13 residues long. V was trimmed by 7 bases and J by 1 base, leaving 8 bases between them. The DNA for the CDR3 is TGTGCCAGCACCAAGCAGTCCTACAATGAGCAGTTCTTC. It is translated as CASTKQSYNEQFF.

As regards this clone: Additional DNA sequences in this sample encode the identical CDR3. The chain employs TRBV28 and TRBJ2-7; D is uncertain. This CDR3 contains 12 residues. Looked up from germline, CDR1 is MDHEN and CDR2 is SYDVKM. The V end lost 1 base, the J end lost 4 bases, and 5 bases lay between the germline ends. In DNA form, the CDR3 reads TGTGCCAGCAGTTTATTGGGATACGAGCAGTACTTC. Encoded protein: CASSLLGYEQYF. Together with reference TRBV28 and TRBJ2-7, the CDR3 gives the full variable domain: DVKVTQSSRYLVKRTGEKVFLECVQDMDHENMFWYRQDPGLGLRLIYFSYDVKMKEKGDIPEGYSVSREKKERFSLILESASTNQTSMYLCASSLLGYEQYFGPGTRLTVT.

There are a few counts of this clone. The sample has other DNA sequences that encode this CDR3 too. This chain uses TRBV9 with TRBJ2-1; 8 bases match TRBD2. This CDR3 is 15 amino acids long. Germline CDR1 is SGDLS and CDR2 is YYNGEE. Trimming took 2 bases from V and 0 from J; bases not matched to a gene: 1. CDR3 sequence (DNA): TGTGCCAGCAGCGTCAGCGGGAGCTCCTACAATGAGCAGTTCTTC. Its translation: CASSVSGSSYNEQFF. Using reference TRBV9 and TRBJ2-1 for the parts outside the CDR3, the full variable domain is DSGVTQTPKHLITATGQRVTLRCSPRSGDLSVYWYQQSLDQGLQFLIQYYNGEERAKGNILERFSAQQFPDLHSELNLSSLELGDSALYFCASSVSGSSYNEQFFGPGTRLTVL.

This clone was seen a few times. The chain couples TRBV7-2 to TRBJ2-4, with no clear D. The germline V gene encodes CDR1 SGHTA and CDR2 FQGNSA. This CDR3 comprises 13 residues. Trimming removed 1 base at V and 8 bases at J, with 9 bases between. CDR3 amino acids: CASSLGIGDIQYF. DNA of the CDR3: TGTGCCAGCAGCTTAGGTATTGGTGACATTCAGTACTTC.

The V call is TRBV13, the J call TRBJ2-7, with 7 bases lining up with TRBD1. The CDR3 has 14 residues. Germline CDR1 and CDR2: PRHDT and FYEKMQ (reference sequence). V gave up 3 bases and J gave up 0 bases; unmatched junction bases: 2. Here the CDR3 DNA reads TGTGCCAGCAGCTTGGGACAGCTCTCCTACGAGCAGTACTTC. This encodes CASSLGQLSYEQYF. The full variable domain, rest sourced from reference TRBV13 and TRBJ2-7, is AAGVIQSPRHLIKEKRETATLKCYPIPRHDTVYWYQQGPGQDPQFLISFYEKMQSDKGSIPDRFSAQQFSDYHSELNMSSLELGDSALYFCASSLGQLSYEQYFGPGTRLTVT.

The rearrangement uses TRBV28 and TRBJ2-7; D may be TRBD1 (7 bases). V lost 6 bases and J lost 5, with 17 bases in between. The CDR3 is 14 amino acids. Germline V gene lookup returns CDR1 MDHEN and CDR2 SYDVKM. This chain's CDR3 is CASRAEGARDEQYF. CDR3 bases: TGTGCCAGCAGGGCGGAGGGGGCGCGTGACGAGCAGTACTTC. Full variable domain (outside the CDR3, taken from reference TRBV28 and TRBJ2-7): DVKVTQSSRYLVKRTGEKVFLECVQDMDHENMFWYRQDPGLGLRLIYFSYDVKMKEKGDIPEGYSVSREKKERFSLILESASTNQTSMYLCASRAEGARDEQYFGPGTRLTVT.

The chain uses TRBV2 and TRBJ2-6, with TRBD1 as a possible D gene (6 bases). The germline V gene has CDR1 SNHLY and CDR2 FYNNEI. The V end was cut by 6 bases, the J end by 0 bases, with 6 bases between. The CDR3 runs 14 residues. CDR3 amino acids: CASRDSSGANVLTF. CDR3 in DNA: TGTGCCAGCAGGGACAGCTCTGGGGCCAACGTCCTGACTTTC.

V is TRBV5-4 and J is TRBJ1-1; TRBD1 matches at 9 bases. The CDR3 has 13 residues. V shed 4 bases, J shed 5 bases, and the junction held 3 bases outside the gene matches. Germline-derived CDR1 and CDR2 are SGHNT and YYREEE (reference sequence). CDR3 amino acids: CASSGGTGTEAFF. DNA for the CDR3: TGTGCCAGCAGCGGCGGGACAGGGACTGAAGCTTTCTTT.

The chain recombines TRBV5-8 with TRBJ2-1; possibly TRBD1 for D (5 bases). The CDR3 contains 15 residues. In germline, CDR1 is SGHTS, CDR2 YDEGEE. V was shortened by 3 bases and J by 4 bases, with 14 bases between the two germline ends. The DNA for the CDR3 is TGTGCCAGCAGCTCCGCAGGGCACAAATACAATGAGCAGTTCTTC. Translation gives CASSSAGHKYNEQFF. Full variable domain (outside the CDR3, taken from reference TRBV5-8 and TRBJ2-1): EAGVTQSPTHLIKTRGQQATLRCSPISGHTSVYWYQQALGLGLQFLLWYDEGEERNRGNFPPRFSGRQFPNYSSELNVNALELEDSALYLCASSSAGHKYNEQFFGPGTRLTVL.

The V gene is TRBV5-6, the J gene TRBJ2-7; 8 nucleotides match TRBD2. Trimming at V came to 2 bases and at J to 1 base, leaving 11 bases not matched to a gene. Germline CDR1 and CDR2: SGHDT and YYEEEE. The CDR3 extends over 17 amino acids. Here the CDR3 DNA reads TGTGCCAGCAGCTTATTGGTAGCGGGACCGATATCCTACGAGCAGTACTTC. It codes for CASSLLVAGPISYEQYF. The variable domain in full, with the rest retrieved from reference TRBV5-6 and TRBJ2-7, is DAGVTQSPTHLIKTRGQQVTLRCSPKSGHDTVSWYQQALGQGPQFIFQYYEEEERQRGNFPDRFSGHQFPNYSSELNVNALLLGDSALYLCASSLLVAGPISYEQYFGPGTRLTVT.

V and J are TRBV29-1 and TRBJ1-2, with 9 bases that match TRBD1. Germline assignment: CDR1 SQVTM and CDR2 ANQGSEA. This CDR3 is built from 12 residues. V lost 7 bases, J lost 8 bases, and 8 bases stayed unmatched. The DNA for the CDR3 is TGCAGCGCACAAACAGGGGGCGGGGGCTACACCTTC. Protein product: CSAQTGGGGYTF.

CDR3 protein: CATWDIKKGNQPQHF. The CDR3 nucleotides read TGTGCCACATGGGACATTAAAAAGGGGAATCAGCCCCAGCATTTT. V gene TRBV6-6 combines with J gene TRBJ1-5; D is possibly TRBD1 (6 bases). V lost 10 bases and J 4 bases, leaving 20 bases between the germline ends. CDR1 MNHNY and CDR2 SVGAGI come from the germline V gene (reference sequence). The CDR3 totals 15 residues.

The rearrangement joins TRBV27 to TRBJ1-5, with D perhaps TRBD1 (6 bases). V was shortened by 5 bases and J by 7 bases, with 12 bases between the two germline ends. CDR3 size: 13 residues. Germline CDR1 is MNHEY and CDR2 is SMNVEV (reference sequence). In DNA form, the CDR3 reads TGTGCCAGCAGTAAGGGGGTTTGGCAGCCCCAGCATTTT. Its protein is CASSKGVWQPQHF.

The CDR3, as DNA: TGTGCCAGCAGCGTCGGGAATTTGGGCTACACCTTC. Translated: CASSVGNLGYTF. This chain connects TRBV13 to TRBJ1-2; D is undetermined. This CDR3 comprises 12 residues. Germline values: CDR1 PRHDT, CDR2 FYEKMQ (reference sequence). With 5 bases removed from V and 8 bases from J, the gap between germline ends came to 12 bases.

The chain employs TRBV21-1 and TRBJ2-7; the D call TRBD2 from the table was never checked on the DNA. TRBV21-1 is tagged as a pseudogene. CDR3 length equals 14 residues. In DNA form, the CDR3 reads TGTGCCAGCAGCAAATCTGAGCGGGCCTACGAGCAGTACTTC. Encoded protein: CASSKSERAYEQYF.

The V gene is TRBV12-3 or TRBV12-4, the J gene TRBJ2-3; D is undetermined. The CDR3 runs to 11 residues. Trimming removed 7 bases at V and 6 bases at J, with 8 bases between. The CDR3 sequence is CASTISDTQYF. CDR3 coding DNA: TGTGCCAGCACTATCTCTGATACGCAGTATTTT.

As concerns this clone: Relative to the germline gene, one junction end is altered; a read error may explain this. The V gene is TRBV27, the J gene TRBJ2-7, with 12 bases aligning to TRBD2. This CDR3 comprises 14 residues. Germline V lookup: CDR1 MNHEY, CDR2 SMNVEV (reference sequence). CDR3 in amino acids: CASSKLAGGYGQYF. DNA for the CDR3: TGTGCCAGCAGTAAACTAGCGGGGGGCTACGGGCAGTACTTC.

The chain uses TRBV24-1 and TRBJ2-5; tentatively, D is TRBD1 (6 bases). The V and J ends lost 2 bases and 5 bases respectively, with 11 bases between them. CDR1 and CDR2 from the germline V gene are KGHDR and SFDVKD. The CDR3 is 14 amino acids. The CDR3 region has the DNA TGTGCCACCAGTGATTCCCTAAGGGGGGAGACCCAGTACTTC. Translated, it gives CATSDSLRGETQYF.

The chain links TRBV21-1 to TRBJ2-7; the table's D call of TRBD1 was not tested on the DNA. TRBV21-1 is a recognized pseudogene. The CDR3 sequence is 14 residues long. The CDR3 sequence is CASSNRDKPYEQYF. DNA for the CDR3: TGTGCCAGCAGCAACCGGGACAAACCCTACGAGCAGTACTTC.

This clone came up a few times. The same CDR3 arises from other DNA sequences in this sample as well. J is TRBJ1-5 and V is TRBV10-3; D uncertain. Germline V gene data show CDR1 as ENHRY and CDR2 as SYGVKD. The CDR3 covers 12 residues. V lost 2 bases and J 4 bases, leaving 3 bases between the germline ends. The chain's CDR3 is CAISETNQPQHF. CDR3 sequence (DNA): TGTGCCATCAGTGAGACTAATCAGCCCCAGCATTTT.